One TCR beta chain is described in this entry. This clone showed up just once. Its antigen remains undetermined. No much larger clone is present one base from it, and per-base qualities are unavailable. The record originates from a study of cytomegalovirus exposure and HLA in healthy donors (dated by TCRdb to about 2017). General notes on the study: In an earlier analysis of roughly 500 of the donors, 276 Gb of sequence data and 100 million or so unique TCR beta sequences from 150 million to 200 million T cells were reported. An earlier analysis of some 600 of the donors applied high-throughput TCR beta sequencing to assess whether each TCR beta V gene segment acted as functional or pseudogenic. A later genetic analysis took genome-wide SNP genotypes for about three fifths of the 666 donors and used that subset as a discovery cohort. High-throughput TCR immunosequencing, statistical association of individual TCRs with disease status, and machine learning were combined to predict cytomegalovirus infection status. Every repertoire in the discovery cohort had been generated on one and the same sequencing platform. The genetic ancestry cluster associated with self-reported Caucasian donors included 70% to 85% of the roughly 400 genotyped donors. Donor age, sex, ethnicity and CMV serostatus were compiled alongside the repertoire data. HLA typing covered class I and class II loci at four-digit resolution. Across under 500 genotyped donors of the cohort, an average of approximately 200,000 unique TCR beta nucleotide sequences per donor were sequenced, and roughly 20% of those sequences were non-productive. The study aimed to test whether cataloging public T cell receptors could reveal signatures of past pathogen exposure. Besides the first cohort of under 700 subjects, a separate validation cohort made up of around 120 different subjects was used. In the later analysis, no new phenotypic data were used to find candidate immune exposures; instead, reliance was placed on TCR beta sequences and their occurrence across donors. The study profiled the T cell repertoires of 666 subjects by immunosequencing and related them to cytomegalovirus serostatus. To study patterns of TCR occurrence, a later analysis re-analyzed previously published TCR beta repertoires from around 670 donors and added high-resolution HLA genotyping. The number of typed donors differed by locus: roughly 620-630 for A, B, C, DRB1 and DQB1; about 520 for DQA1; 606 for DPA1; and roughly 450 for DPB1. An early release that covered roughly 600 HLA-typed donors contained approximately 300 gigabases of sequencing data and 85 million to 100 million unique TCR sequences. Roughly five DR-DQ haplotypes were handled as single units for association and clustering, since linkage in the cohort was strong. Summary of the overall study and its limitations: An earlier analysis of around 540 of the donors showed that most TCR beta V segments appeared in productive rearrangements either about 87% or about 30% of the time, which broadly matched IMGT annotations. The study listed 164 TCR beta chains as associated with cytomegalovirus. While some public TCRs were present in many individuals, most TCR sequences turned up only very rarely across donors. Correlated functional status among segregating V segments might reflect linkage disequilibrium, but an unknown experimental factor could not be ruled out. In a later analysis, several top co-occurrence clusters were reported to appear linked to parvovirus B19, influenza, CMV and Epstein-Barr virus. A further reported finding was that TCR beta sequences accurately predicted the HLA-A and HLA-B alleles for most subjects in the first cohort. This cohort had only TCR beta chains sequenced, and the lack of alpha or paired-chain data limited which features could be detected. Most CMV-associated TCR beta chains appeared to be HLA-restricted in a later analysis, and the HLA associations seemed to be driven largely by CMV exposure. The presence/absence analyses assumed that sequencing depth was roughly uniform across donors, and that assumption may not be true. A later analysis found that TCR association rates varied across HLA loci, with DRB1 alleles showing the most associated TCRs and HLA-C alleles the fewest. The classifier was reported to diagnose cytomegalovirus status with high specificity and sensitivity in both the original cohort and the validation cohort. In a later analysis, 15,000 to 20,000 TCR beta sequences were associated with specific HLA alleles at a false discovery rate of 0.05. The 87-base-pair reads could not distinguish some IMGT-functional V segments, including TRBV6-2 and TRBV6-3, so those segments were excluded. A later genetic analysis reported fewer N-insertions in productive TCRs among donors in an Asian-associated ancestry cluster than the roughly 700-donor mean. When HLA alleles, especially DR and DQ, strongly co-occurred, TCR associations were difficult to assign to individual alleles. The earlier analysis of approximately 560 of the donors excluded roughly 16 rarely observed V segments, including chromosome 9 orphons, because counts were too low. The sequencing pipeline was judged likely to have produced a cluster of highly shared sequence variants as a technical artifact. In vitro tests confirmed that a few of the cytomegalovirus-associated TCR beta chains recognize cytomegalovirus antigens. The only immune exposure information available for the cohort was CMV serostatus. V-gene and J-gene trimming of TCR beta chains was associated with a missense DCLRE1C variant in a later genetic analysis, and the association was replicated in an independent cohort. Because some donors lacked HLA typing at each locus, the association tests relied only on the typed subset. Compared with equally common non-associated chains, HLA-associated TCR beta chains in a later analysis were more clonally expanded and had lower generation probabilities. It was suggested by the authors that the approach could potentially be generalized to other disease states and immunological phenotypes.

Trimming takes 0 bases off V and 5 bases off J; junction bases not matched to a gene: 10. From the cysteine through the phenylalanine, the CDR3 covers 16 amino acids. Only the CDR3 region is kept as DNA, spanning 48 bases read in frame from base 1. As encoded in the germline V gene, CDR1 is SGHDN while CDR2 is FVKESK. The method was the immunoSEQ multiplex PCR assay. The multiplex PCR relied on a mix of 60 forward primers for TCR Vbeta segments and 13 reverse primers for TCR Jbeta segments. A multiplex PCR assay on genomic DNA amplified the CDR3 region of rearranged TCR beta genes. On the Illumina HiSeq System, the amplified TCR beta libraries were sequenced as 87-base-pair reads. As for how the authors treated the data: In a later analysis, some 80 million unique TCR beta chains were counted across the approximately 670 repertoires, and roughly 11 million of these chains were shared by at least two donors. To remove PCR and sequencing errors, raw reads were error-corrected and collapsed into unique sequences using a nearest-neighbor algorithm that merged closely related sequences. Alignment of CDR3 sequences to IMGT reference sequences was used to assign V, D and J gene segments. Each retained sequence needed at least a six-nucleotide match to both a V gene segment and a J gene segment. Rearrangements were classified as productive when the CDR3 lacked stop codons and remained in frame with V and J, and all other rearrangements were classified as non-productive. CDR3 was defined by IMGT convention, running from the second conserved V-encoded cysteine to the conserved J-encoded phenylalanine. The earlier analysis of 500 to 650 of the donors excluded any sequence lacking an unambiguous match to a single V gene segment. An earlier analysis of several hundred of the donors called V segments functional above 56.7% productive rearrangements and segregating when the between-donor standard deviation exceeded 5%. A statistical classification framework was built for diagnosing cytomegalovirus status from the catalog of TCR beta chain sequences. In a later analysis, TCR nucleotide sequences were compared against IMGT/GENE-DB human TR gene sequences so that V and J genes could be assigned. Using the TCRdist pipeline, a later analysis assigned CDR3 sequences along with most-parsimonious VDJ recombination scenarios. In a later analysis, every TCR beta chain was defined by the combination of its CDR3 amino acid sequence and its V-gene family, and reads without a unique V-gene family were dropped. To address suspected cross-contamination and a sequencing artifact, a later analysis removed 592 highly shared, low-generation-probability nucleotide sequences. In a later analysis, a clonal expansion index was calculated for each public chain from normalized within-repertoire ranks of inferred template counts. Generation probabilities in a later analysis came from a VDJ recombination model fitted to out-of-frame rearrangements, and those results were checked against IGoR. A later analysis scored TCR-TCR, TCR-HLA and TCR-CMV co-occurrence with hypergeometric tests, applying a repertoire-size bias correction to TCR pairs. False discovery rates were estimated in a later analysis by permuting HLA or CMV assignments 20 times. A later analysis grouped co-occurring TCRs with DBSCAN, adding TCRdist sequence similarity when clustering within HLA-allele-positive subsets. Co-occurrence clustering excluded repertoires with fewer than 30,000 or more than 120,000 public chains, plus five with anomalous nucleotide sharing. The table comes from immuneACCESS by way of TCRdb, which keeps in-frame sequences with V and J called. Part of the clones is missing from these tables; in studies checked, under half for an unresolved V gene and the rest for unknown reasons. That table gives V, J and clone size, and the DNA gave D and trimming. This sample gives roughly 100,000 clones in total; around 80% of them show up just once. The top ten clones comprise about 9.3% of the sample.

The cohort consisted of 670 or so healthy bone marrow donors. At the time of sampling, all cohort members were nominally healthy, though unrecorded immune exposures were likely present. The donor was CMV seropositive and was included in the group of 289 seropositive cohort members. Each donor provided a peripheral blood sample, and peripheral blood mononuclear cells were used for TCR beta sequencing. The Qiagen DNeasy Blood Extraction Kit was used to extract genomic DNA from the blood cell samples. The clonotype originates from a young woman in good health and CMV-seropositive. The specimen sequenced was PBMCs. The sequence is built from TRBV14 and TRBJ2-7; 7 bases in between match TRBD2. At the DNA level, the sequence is TGTGCCAGCAGCCAAGATCATGGCGGGAGCTTCCACGAGCAGTACTTC. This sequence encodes CASSQDHGGSFHEQYF.